This is a list of T cell receptor beta chains from one sample in a study of T cell changes during pregnancy in multiple sclerosis. Clones were read by immunoSEQ multiplex PCR, and TCRdb kept only the in-frame ones, dropping some. The sample has 70,000 to 80,000 clones, 75% to 90% seen once. The source material was peripheral blood, sampled before pregnancy. The source is a female donor with multiple sclerosis, enrolled in a pregnancy study. Each CDR3 is given with its conserved first and last residue. A D gene is named only where the DNA matches it firmly. Size is stated for part of the rows, as once, few or many counts, or as a class when the clone is expanded.

J: TRBJ2-5; V: TRBV7-6; D: TRBD2; size: NA; DNA: TGTGCCAGCAGCCTACGACTAGCACAAGAGACCCAGTACTTC; CDR3: CASSLRLAQETQYF
J: TRBJ2-7; V: TRBV6-5; D: TRBD2; size: NA; DNA: TGTGCCAGCAGCCTAGGACTAGCGGGAGCGCAGCAGTACTTC; CDR3: CASSLGLAGAQQYF
J: TRBJ1-3; V: TRBV20-1; D: NA; size: NA; DNA: TGCAGTGCTAGAGTAGGAAACACCATATATTTT; CDR3: CSARVGNTIYF
J: TRBJ2-3; V: TRBV5-1; D: NA; size: NA; DNA: TGCGCCAGTAGCTACTTCGGACAGTACACAGATACGCAGTATTTT; CDR3: CASSYFGQYTDTQYF
J: TRBJ2-5; V: TRBV2; D: NA; size: NA; DNA: TGTGCCAGTGAGAGTGGCGGGATAGCGGAGACCCAGTACTTC; CDR3: CASESGGIAETQYF
J: TRBJ1-1; V: TRBV18; D: TRBD1; size: NA; DNA: TGTGCCAGCTCACCAGGGAGTGTCGGGACAGGGGGTACTGAAGCTTTCTTT; CDR3: CASSPGSVGTGGTEAFF
J: TRBJ2-1; V: TRBV6-1; D: NA; size: NA; DNA: TGTGCCAGCAGCACTACTGGAGGGGAGCAGTTCTTC; CDR3: CASSTTGGEQFF
J: TRBJ2-7; V: TRBV6-1; D: TRBD1; size: NA; DNA: TGTGCCACCTCAATAGGGACAGTCGAGCAGTACTTC; CDR3: CATSIGTVEQYF
J: TRBJ1-1; V: TRBV5-1; D: NA; size: NA; DNA: TGCGCCAGCAGCTTGGGAAGGGGTAGGGGTAACACTGAAGCTTTCTTT; CDR3: CASSLGRGRGNTEAFF
J: TRBJ2-7; V: TRBV6-1; D: TRBD2; size: NA; DNA: TGTGCCAGCAGTGAAGCGTCGGCGGGAGTAATGTACGAGCAGTACTTC; CDR3: CASSEASAGVMYEQYF
J: TRBJ1-3; V: TRBV19; D: TRBD1; size: few; DNA: TGTGCCAGTAGTATAGATCTCTTCGGGGGACAGGGACGCTCTGGAAACACCATATATTTT; CDR3: CASSIDLFGGQGRSGNTIYF
J: TRBJ1-2; V: TRBV29-1; D: TRBD1; size: few; DNA: TGCAGCGCCCCCACAGGGGGCTATGGCTACACCTTC; CDR3: CSAPTGGYGYTF
J: TRBJ1-1; V: TRBV11-2; D: NA; size: once; DNA: TGTGCCAGCAGCTTAGAAGGGGGGGGCACTGAAGCTTTCTTT; CDR3: CASSLEGGGTEAFF
J: TRBJ1-2; V: TRBV5-6; D: NA; size: NA; DNA: TGTGCCAGCAGCTTTAGTAACTATGGCTACACCTTC; CDR3: CASSFSNYGYTF
J: TRBJ1-2; V: TRBV5-1; D: NA; size: few; DNA: TGCGCCAGCAGCTTGGACAGGGTCAGCTATGGCTACACCTTC; CDR3: CASSLDRVSYGYTF
J: TRBJ2-7; V: TRBV10-1; D: NA; size: NA; DNA: TGCGCCAGCAGTGAAGGCCAGGCCTATGAGCAGTACTTC; CDR3: CASSEGQAYEQYF
J: TRBJ2-5; V: TRBV11-3; D: NA; size: NA; DNA: TGTGCCAGCAGCTTAGGACAGCACGACCAAGAGACCCAGTACTTC; CDR3: CASSLGQHDQETQYF
J: TRBJ1-1; V: TRBV5-1; D: TRBD1; size: few; DNA: TGCGCCAGCAGCATACCAGGGGGATGGAACACTGAAGCTTTCTTT; CDR3: CASSIPGGWNTEAFF
J: TRBJ2-1; V: TRBV7-9; D: TRBD1; size: NA; DNA: TGTGCCAGCAGCGCGGGACAGGGGGAATACAATGAGCAGTTCTTC; CDR3: CASSAGQGEYNEQFF
J: TRBJ1-1; V: TRBV6-1; D: NA; size: NA; DNA: TGTGCCAGCAGTGGGGGGGGTGACACTGAAGCTTTCTTT; CDR3: CASSGGGDTEAFF
J: TRBJ2-7; V: TRBV27; D: NA; size: NA; DNA: TGTGCCAGCAGTTTAGATCGCCAGCACCAGGGCTACGAGCAGTACTTC; CDR3: CASSLDRQHQGYEQYF
J: TRBJ1-1; V: TRBV6-1; D: NA; size: NA; DNA: TGTGCCAGCAGTGAAGAGGCAGGTGAAGCTTTCTTT; CDR3: CASSEEAGEAFF
J: TRBJ1-1; V: TRBV9; D: NA; size: NA; DNA: TGTGCCAGCAGCAAATCAGGTTCGGTTAACACTGAAGCTTTCTTT; CDR3: CASSKSGSVNTEAFF
J: TRBJ1-2; V: TRBV7-9; D: NA; size: NA; DNA: TGTGCCAGCAGCTTTAGCGCGGAGAATGGCTACACCTTC; CDR3: CASSFSAENGYTF
J: TRBJ2-7; V: TRBV18; D: NA; size: NA; DNA: TGTGCCAGCTCACCACCCCAGGGAAGCTCCTACGAGCAGTACTTC; CDR3: CASSPPQGSSYEQYF
J: TRBJ2-7; V: TRBV6-6; D: TRBD1; size: NA; DNA: TGTGCCAGCAGTTACTCGGGGACAGTTTACGAGCAGTACTTC; CDR3: CASSYSGTVYEQYF
J: TRBJ1-1; V: TRBV7-8; D: NA; size: NA; DNA: TGTGCCAGCAGCTTAAGATTCGGGGAGGTCGCAGCTTTCTTT; CDR3: CASSLRFGEVAAFF
J: TRBJ2-3; V: TRBV20-1; D: NA; size: NA; DNA: TGCAGTGCTGTACGCGGGGATACGCAGTATTTT; CDR3: CSAVRGDTQYF
J: TRBJ2-1; V: TRBV11-2; D: NA; size: NA; DNA: TGTGCCAGCAGCTTAGGTGGTGCCAGGGATGAGCAGTTCTTC; CDR3: CASSLGGARDEQFF
J: TRBJ1-2; V: TRBV15; D: NA; size: NA; DNA: TGTGCCACCAGCAGAGATACAAGTCTTCCTAACTATGGCTACACCTTC; CDR3: CATSRDTSLPNYGYTF
J: TRBJ1-2; V: TRBV14; D: NA; size: NA; DNA: TGTGCCAGCAGCCAAGATATCAGCTATGGCTACACCTTC; CDR3: CASSQDISYGYTF
J: TRBJ1-2; V: TRBV19; D: TRBD1; size: NA; DNA: TGTGCCAGTCGTCCCAAGGCCAGGGGGCGAGGTCGGGGCTACACCTTC; CDR3: CASRPKARGRGRGYTF
J: TRBJ2-3; V: TRBV7-2; D: NA; size: NA; DNA: TGTGCCAGCAGCTTTAGTCCAGGGTTCGGACCAGATACGCAGTATTTT; CDR3: CASSFSPGFGPDTQYF
J: TRBJ1-4; V: TRBV7-9; D: TRBD1; size: few; DNA: TGTGCCAGCAGCACCGGGACAGGGCGTGAAAAACTGTTTTTT; CDR3: CASSTGTGREKLFF
J: TRBJ1-2; V: TRBV7-6; D: TRBD1; size: NA; DNA: TGTGCCAGCAGCCCGCCCAGGGGGCGTAAAAGGAACTATGGCTACACCTTC; CDR3: CASSPPRGRKRNYGYTF
J: TRBJ2-7; V: TRBV19; D: TRBD1; size: NA; DNA: TGTGCCAGTAGTATAGGGCCAGGGGGATCCTACGAGCAGTACTTC; CDR3: CASSIGPGGSYEQYF
J: TRBJ2-3; V: TRBV4-2; D: TRBD2; size: NA; DNA: TGTGCCAGCAGCCAAGATTTAGCGGGAGGCCCCACAGATACGCAGTATTTT; CDR3: CASSQDLAGGPTDTQYF
J: TRBJ2-7; V: TRBV10-3; D: NA; size: NA; DNA: TGTGCCATCAGTTCCGGGACACCCCCCTACGAGCAGTACTTC; CDR3: CAISSGTPPYEQYF
J: TRBJ2-5; V: TRBV5-1; D: NA; size: NA; DNA: TGCGCCAGCAGCCCGAAGGTGGGACAACCTGCGACCCAGTACTTC; CDR3: CASSPKVGQPATQYF
J: TRBJ2-7; V: TRBV28; D: TRBD2; size: once; DNA: TGTGCCAGCAGTCCAATAGGTACTAGCGGATTGTACGAGCAGTACTTC; CDR3: CASSPIGTSGLYEQYF
J: TRBJ1-2; V: TRBV29-1; D: NA; size: NA; DNA: TGCAGCGTTGAACGGGAGAATGCTGGCTACACCTTC; CDR3: CSVERENAGYTF
J: TRBJ2-2; V: TRBV5-4; D: TRBD2; size: NA; DNA: TGTGCCAGCAGTTTTCACGGACTAGCGGGGACCGGGGAGCTGTTTTTT; CDR3: CASSFHGLAGTGELFF
J: TRBJ1-2; V: TRBV6-5; D: NA; size: NA; DNA: TGTGCCAGCAGTCCAATCGACAGCGGGGGGGGCTACACCTTC; CDR3: CASSPIDSGGGYTF
J: TRBJ2-5; V: TRBV6-1; D: TRBD2; size: NA; DNA: TGTGCCAGCAGTGAGGGACTAGCGGGAGTCGAGACCCAGTACTTC; CDR3: CASSEGLAGVETQYF
J: TRBJ2-1; V: TRBV4-3; D: TRBD2; size: NA; DNA: TGCGCCAGCAGCCTCGGGGGGGCCCTCAGCAATGAGCAGTTCTTC; CDR3: CASSLGGALSNEQFF
J: TRBJ1-1; V: TRBV19; D: TRBD1; size: NA; DNA: TGTGCCAGTAGTCCACAGGGGGCAACTGAAGCTTTCTTT; CDR3: CASSPQGATEAFF
J: TRBJ2-7; V: TRBV27; D: NA; size: NA; DNA: TGTGCCAGCAGGAAAGGAGCCTACGAGCAGTACTTC; CDR3: CASRKGAYEQYF